This entry is about one T cell receptor beta chain. The data were taken from a study of blood T cell repertoires in COVID-19. For the study at large: From T cells, B-cell-depleted T cells, or PBMCs came the material, which was cDNA or gDNA.

Adults between roughly 18 and 95 years of age took part from under 30 US areas. In Cohort 3, a recovered donor had either two negative PCRs, clearance, or symptom resolution. The CDR3 runs to 14 residues. Trimming took off 3 bases at V and 2 bases at J, with 12 bases between the two ends. Germline values: CDR1 SGHDT, CDR2 YYEEEE. Original analysis: Counts of nucleated cells, estimated from reference gene primer amplification, were obtained. Assay used: immunoSEQ multiplex PCR; TCRdb lists only in-frame clones, some missing. V and J calls and clone size are given by that table; D and trimming were obtained from the DNA. This table holds about 410,000 clones, less than 95% found once.

Sequencing was done on a sample of PBMCs or T cells enriched from blood (not recorded which). The chain uses TRBV5-6 and TRBJ2-7, with D possibly matching TRBD1 (5 bases). The TCR sequence derives from a man aged 18 to 29 who had recovered from COVID-19. CDR3 in DNA: TGTGCCAGCAGCTGGCAAGGGGCTCCCTACGAGCAGTACTTC. This encodes CASSWQGAPYEQYF.